This note documents a single T cell receptor beta chain sequence. The data were obtained in a study of OX40 agonist ivuxolimab in advanced cancers. Profiling relied on immunoSEQ multiplex PCR, and the TCRdb table lists in-frame clones only, not all of them. Altogether tens of thousands of clones are present, about nine tenths being singletons, with the ten largest covering roughly 25%. The germline gives CDR1 MNHEY, CDR2 SMNVEV (reference sequence). The CDR3 loop spans 15 amino acids. Trimming cost V 4 bases and J 0 bases; bases outside gene matches: 3. Sequences were derived from CD4+ or CD8+ T cells sorted from blood, sampled in a trial of the OX40 agonist ivuxolimab. The chain carries TRBV27 and TRBJ1-5; 7 bases map to TRBD1. This clonotype was obtained from an adult with an advanced solid tumor such as melanoma, head and neck, liver or kidney cancer. CDR3 in amino acids: CASSSTGYSNQPQHF. For the CDR3, the DNA is TGTGCCAGCAGTTCGACAGGGTATAGCAATCAGCCCCAGCATTTT.